This T cell receptor beta chain derives from a study of cytomegalovirus exposure and HLA in healthy donors. This clone was seen a few times. The antigen is not known. In the PCR, 60 Vbeta and 13 Jbeta primers were used. The method was immunoSEQ multiplex PCR; TCRdb's version includes in-frame clones alone and lacks a portion of them. The sample consists of 95,000 to 150,000 clones, approximately 66% of them appearing once. Study-wide points: Altogether, 164 TCR beta chains were recorded as cytomegalovirus-associated. Later work found most CMV-associated TCR beta chains apparently HLA-restricted.

The sequencing sample was made of PBMCs. The clonotype was recovered from a middle-aged woman in good health and CMV-seropositive.

The CDR3 coding sequence is TGTGCCAGCAGCCCCGGGACACCGAACACTGAAGCTTTCTTT. Translated: CASSPGTPNTEAFF. The rearrangement links TRBV7-6 to TRBJ1-1, with a possible D match to TRBD1 (6 bases). Deletions cut 5 bases from V and 1 base from J, with 11 bases between. CDR3 length: 14 residues. Germline V lookup: CDR1 SGHVS, CDR2 FNYEAQ.